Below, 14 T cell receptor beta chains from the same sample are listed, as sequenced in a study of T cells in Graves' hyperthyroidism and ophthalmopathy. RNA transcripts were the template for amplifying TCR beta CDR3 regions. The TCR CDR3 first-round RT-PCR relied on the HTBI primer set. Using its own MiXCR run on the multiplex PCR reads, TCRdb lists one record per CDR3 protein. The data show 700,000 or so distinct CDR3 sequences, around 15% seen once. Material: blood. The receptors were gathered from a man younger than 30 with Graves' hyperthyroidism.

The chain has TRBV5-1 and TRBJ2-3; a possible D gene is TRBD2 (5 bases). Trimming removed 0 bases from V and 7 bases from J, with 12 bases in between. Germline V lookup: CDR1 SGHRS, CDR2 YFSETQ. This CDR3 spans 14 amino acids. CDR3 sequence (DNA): TGCGCCAGCAGCTTGGGCGCGGGCGGCAATACGCAGTATTTT. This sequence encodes CASSLGAGGNTQYF.

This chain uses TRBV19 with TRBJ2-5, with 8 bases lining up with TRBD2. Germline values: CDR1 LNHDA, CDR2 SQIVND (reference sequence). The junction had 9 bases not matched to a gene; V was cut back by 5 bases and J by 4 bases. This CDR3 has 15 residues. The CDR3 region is CASSVGPREGETQYF. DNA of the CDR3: TGTGCCAGTAGTGTTGGACCCCGGGAGGGAGAGACCCAGTACTTC.

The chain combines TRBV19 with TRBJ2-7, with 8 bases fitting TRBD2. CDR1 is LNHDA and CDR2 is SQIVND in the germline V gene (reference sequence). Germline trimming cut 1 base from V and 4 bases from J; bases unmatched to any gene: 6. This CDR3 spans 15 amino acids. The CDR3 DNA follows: TGTGCCAGTAGTATAGGAGCGGGAGAGAGGTACGAGCAGTACTTC. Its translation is CASSIGAGERYEQYF. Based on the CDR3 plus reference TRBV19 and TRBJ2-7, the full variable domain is DGGITQSPKYLFRKEGQNVTLSCEQNLNHDAMYWYRQDPGQGLRLIYYSQIVNDFQKGDIAEGYSVSREKKESFPLTVTSAQKNPTAFYLCASSIGAGERYEQYFGPGTRLTVT.

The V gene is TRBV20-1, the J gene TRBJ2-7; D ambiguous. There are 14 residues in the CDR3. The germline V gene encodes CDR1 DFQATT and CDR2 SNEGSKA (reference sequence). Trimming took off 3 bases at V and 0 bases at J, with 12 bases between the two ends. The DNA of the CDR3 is TGCAGTGCTAGTGACGCTACCACCTCCTACGAGCAGTACTTC. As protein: CSASDATTSYEQYF.

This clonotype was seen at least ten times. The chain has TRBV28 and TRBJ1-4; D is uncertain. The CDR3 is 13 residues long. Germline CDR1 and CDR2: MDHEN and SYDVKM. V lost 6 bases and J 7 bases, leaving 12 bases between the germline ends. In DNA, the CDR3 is TGTGCCAGCAGGGAAGGACCGGGTGAAAAACTGTTTTTT. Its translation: CASREGPGEKLFF.

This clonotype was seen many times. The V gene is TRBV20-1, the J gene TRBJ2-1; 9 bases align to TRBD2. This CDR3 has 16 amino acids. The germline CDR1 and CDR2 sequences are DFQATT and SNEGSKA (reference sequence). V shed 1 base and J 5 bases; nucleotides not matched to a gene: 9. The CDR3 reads CSARGAGGLNNNEQFF. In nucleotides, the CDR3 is TGCAGTGCTAGAGGGGCGGGGGGGCTAAATAACAATGAGCAGTTCTTC.

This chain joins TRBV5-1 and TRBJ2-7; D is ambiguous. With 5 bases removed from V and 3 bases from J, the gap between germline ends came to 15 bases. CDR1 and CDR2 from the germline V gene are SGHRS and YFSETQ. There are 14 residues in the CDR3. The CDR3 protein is CASRLNGLDYEQYF. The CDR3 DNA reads TGCGCCAGCAGGTTGAATGGGCTAGACTACGAGCAGTACTTC.

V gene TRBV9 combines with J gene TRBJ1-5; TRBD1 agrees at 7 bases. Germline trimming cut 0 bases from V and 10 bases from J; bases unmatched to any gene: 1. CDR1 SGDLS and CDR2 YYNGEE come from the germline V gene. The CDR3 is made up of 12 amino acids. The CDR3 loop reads CASSVGGGPQHF. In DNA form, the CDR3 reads TGTGCCAGCAGCGTAGGAGGGGGCCCCCAGCATTTT.

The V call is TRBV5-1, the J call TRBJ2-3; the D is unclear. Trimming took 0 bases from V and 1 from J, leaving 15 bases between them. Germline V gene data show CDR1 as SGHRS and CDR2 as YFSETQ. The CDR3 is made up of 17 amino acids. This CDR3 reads CASSLASDGGGTDTQYF. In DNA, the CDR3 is TGCGCCAGCAGCTTGGCCTCAGACGGTGGGGGCACAGATACGCAGTATTTT.

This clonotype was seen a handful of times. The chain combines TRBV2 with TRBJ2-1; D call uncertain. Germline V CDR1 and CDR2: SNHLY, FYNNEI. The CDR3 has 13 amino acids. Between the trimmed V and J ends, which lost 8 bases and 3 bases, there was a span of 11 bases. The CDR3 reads CASETFFYNEQFF. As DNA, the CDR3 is TGTGCCAGCGAGACATTTTTCTACAATGAGCAGTTCTTC.

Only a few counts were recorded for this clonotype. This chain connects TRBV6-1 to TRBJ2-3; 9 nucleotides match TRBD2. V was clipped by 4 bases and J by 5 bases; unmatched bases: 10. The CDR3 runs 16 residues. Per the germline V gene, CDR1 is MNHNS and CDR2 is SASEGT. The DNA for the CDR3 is TGTGCCAGCAGTGCTTTTGCGGGAGGGCCTGGAGATACGCAGTATTTT. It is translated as CASSAFAGGPGDTQYF.

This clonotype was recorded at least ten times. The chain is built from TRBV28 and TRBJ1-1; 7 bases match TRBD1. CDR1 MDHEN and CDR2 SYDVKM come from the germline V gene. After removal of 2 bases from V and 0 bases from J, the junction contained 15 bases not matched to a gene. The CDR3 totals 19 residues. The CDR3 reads CASSLPLTSPRGMNTEAFF. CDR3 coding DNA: TGTGCCAGCAGTTTACCTCTAACCTCACCCAGGGGGATGAACACTGAAGCTTTCTTT.

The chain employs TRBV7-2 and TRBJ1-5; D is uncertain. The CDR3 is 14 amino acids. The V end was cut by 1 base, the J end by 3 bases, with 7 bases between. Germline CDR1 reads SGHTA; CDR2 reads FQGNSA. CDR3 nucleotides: TGTGCCAGCAGCTTAGTCGGAAACAATCAGCCCCAGCATTTT. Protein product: CASSLVGNNQPQHF.

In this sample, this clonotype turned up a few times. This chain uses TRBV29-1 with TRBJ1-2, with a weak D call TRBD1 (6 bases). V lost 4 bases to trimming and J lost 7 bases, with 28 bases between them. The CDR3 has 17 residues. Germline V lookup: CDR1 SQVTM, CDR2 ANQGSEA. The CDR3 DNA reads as TGCAGCGTTGTCCTTGACAGGCTCACACGAGGGGTATCTGGCTACACCTTC. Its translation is CSVVLDRLTRGVSGYTF.